The clone carrying this T cell receptor beta chain was seen only a few times. From the reads, TCRdb called clonotypes with MiXCR, one entry per CDR3 protein. The sample holds under 300,000 distinct CDR3 sequences; 25% to 30% are singletons and the top ten take roughly 7%. The data are from a study of kidney transplant recipient with SARS-CoV-2 infection. CDR1 DFQATT and CDR2 SNEGSKA come from the germline V gene (reference sequence). V lost 5 bases and J lost 2, with 20 bases in between. The CDR3 contains 16 residues. V is TRBV20-1 and J is TRBJ2-3, with D possibly TRBD1 on 5 matching bases. The sample was a blood sample, taken at baseline and between days 110 and 120 from a kidney transplant recipient. This sequence originates from a male patient younger than 45 who had COVID-19 and was a kidney transplant recipient. Some T cells here may be from the graft donor. The CDR3 DNA is TGCAGTGCTGAAGGGGCTTATATGAGCTACACAGATACGCAGTATTTT. Translating gives CSAEGAYMSYTDTQYF.